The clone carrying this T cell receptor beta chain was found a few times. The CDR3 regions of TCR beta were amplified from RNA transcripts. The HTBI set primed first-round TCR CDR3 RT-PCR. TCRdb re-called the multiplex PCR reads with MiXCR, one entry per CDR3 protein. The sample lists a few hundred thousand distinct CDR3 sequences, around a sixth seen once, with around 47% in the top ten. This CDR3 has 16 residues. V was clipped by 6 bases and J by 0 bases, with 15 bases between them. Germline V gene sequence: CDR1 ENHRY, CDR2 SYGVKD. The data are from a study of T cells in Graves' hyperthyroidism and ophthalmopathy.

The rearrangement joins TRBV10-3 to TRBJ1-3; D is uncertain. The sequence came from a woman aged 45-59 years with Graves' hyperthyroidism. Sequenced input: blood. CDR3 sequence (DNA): TGTGCCATCAGGCGCGAGACAAGGGACTCTGGAAACACCATATATTTT. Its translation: CAIRRETRDSGNTIYF.